This entry describes one TCR beta chain. Its antigen target is currently unknown. Nothing much larger sits one base from this clone, and base qualities are not available. The data belong to a study of sequential checkpoint blockade in melanoma (dated 2019 in TCRdb). For the wider study: Patients were randomized 1:1 to first-line nivolumab followed by ipilimumab (arm A) or ipilimumab followed by nivolumab (arm B). Maintenance nivolumab came after each of the two trial sequences. Study-wide findings and limitations: The model for predicting response that combines TCR metrics with mutation burden needs to be validated in larger, independent patient cohorts.

The sample's treatment or condition label, in plain terms: randomized to nivolumab then ipilimumab (arm A) or the reverse (arm B). Prior DNA-damaging chemotherapy had not been received by any trial patient. Thawed PBMCs were sorted on a FACS Aria II flow cytometer to isolate live CD3+CD8+ cells negative for CD19 and CD56. The samples were obtained from melanoma patients enrolled in CheckMate 064, an open-label, randomized phase II trial testing sequential checkpoint blockade. Peripheral blood mononuclear cells were collected by leukapheresis, purified with Ficoll-Paque, and frozen in human serum with 10% DMSO. Purity of sorted blood CD3+CD8+ cells was verified at >95% immediately after sorting, followed by DNA extraction. V is cut back by 5 bases and J by 8 bases, with 17 bases in the junction unmatched. The CDR3 covers 16 residues, taking in both the cysteine and the phenylalanine. The CDR3 DNA has 48 bases and is translated from base 1. The germline V gene yields MDHEN for CDR1 and SYDVKM for CDR2.

The immunoSEQ Assay was used to immunosequence TCRbeta CDR3 regions from genomic DNA. Before high-throughput sequencing, the genomic DNA was amplified using bias-controlled multiplex PCR. On the authors' methods: To quantify the absolute abundance of each unique TCRbeta CDR3 region, the sequences were collapsed and filtered. Clonality was defined as 1 minus Pielou's evenness and was calculated using productive rearrangements only. A previously published method was used to identify clones whose frequencies were significantly greater in on-treatment samples than in baseline samples. Entries here come from immuneACCESS through TCRdb and include only in-frame sequences with V and J called. Some clones fail to appear in such tables; in the studies checked, an unresolved V gene covers under half of the shortfall, and the cause of the remainder is unknown. For V, J and clone size, that table is used; D and trimming come from the DNA. Counted in this sample were around 20,000 clones; almost 85% of them appeared once. The ten most abundant clones make up roughly 11% of the sample.

The chain employs TRBV28 and TRBJ1-2; a stretch of 7 junction bases matches TRBD1. Here the sequenced sample was CD8+ T cells sorted from blood (inferred from file names), taken from a patient given nivolumab and ipilimumab in sequence. The receptor was isolated from a human donor with melanoma. The CDR3 here reads CASSPLTLQGIGGYTF. The sequenced DNA is TGTGCCAGCAGTCCGCTTACCCTACAGGGGATTGGGGGCTACACCTTC.